This TCR beta chain was identified in a study of identical twins. From the 5' RACE reads, TCRdb called clonotypes with MiXCR, one entry per CDR3 protein. The table includes about 290,000 distinct CDR3 sequences, roughly 9% detected once. The sample was also reused in another study, on yellow fever vaccine responses in identical twins.

The sequence was obtained from a woman aged 18-30 years in good health. The sample consisted of CD8+ T cells sorted from blood.

Here the CDR3 DNA reads TGCAGCGTCGCTAGCGGGCATGAGCAGTTCTTC. Its protein product is CSVASGHEQFF. The chain links TRBV29-1 to TRBJ2-1, with TRBD2 matching over 8 bases. The CDR3 has 11 residues. Germline CDR1 is SQVTM and CDR2 is ANQGSEA. V lost 6 bases to trimming and J lost 8 bases; unmatched junction nucleotides: 3.